The 19 T cell receptor beta chains presented below share a single source sample, sequenced in a study of cytomegalovirus exposure and HLA in healthy donors. It was with 60 Vbeta and 13 Jbeta primers that the PCR ran. Here immunoSEQ multiplex PCR was the method, and the copy in TCRdb shows in-frame clones only, minus some. The sample carries about 150,000 clones, approximately 80% recorded once. The sequenced sample consisted of PBMCs. The receptors originated from a male donor in good health and CMV-seronegative.

This rearrangement joins TRBV6-4 to TRBJ2-2; 10 nucleotides agree with TRBD1. The trim removed 6 bases at V and 0 bases at J, leaving 1 base unmatched. Germline lookup yields CDR1 MRHNA and CDR2 SNTAGT. The CDR3 runs 15 residues. DNA for the CDR3: TGTGCCAGCAGAGGACAGGGGGCGAACACCGGGGAGCTGTTTTTT. Protein product: CASRGQGANTGELFF.

This rearrangement joins TRBV4-3 to TRBJ1-1, with no clear D. CDR1 and CDR2 (germline): LGHNA, YSLEER. Deletions cut 0 bases from V and 3 bases from J, with 8 bases between. This CDR3 has 14 amino acids. Written as DNA, the CDR3 is TGCGCCAGCAGCCAAGACGGGGAATACACTGAAGCTTTCTTT. It yields the protein CASSQDGEYTEAFF.

The V gene is TRBV11-2, the J gene TRBJ1-1; D possibly corresponds to TRBD1 (5 bases). V shed 0 bases and J shed 9 bases, with 8 bases lying between them. The germline gives CDR1 SGHAT, CDR2 FQNNGV. The CDR3 totals 12 residues. The CDR3 nucleotides read TGTGCCAGCAGCTTAGAGGGGGGGAAAGCTTTCTTT. It yields the protein CASSLEGGKAFF.

This rearrangement joins TRBV19 to TRBJ2-3; 12 positions match TRBD2. The CDR3 is made up of 16 amino acids. CDR1 LNHDA and CDR2 SQIVND come from the germline V gene (reference sequence). Trimming cost V 9 bases and J 3 bases; bases outside gene matches: 10. CDR3 loop: CASATRLAGETDTQYF. CDR3 DNA: TGTGCCAGCGCTACCAGACTAGCGGGAGAGACAGATACGCAGTATTTT.

V gene TRBV6-5 combines with J gene TRBJ1-2; D possibly corresponds to TRBD1 (5 bases). V was trimmed by 6 bases and J by 7 bases, leaving 18 bases between them. Germline V gene sequence: CDR1 MNHEY, CDR2 SVGAGI. This CDR3 region has 14 residues. CDR3 DNA sequence: TGTGCCAGCAGCTTCTCCCAAGGGGTCGGTGGCTACACCTTC. As protein: CASSFSQGVGGYTF.

This chain links TRBV19 with TRBJ1-1; 10 nucleotides match TRBD1. Trimming took 6 bases from V and 4 from J; bases not matched to a gene: 5. Per the germline V gene, CDR1 is LNHDA and CDR2 is SQIVND (reference sequence). This CDR3 has 14 amino acids. The CDR3 spells CASRDGQGGTEAFF. The CDR3 DNA sequence: TGTGCCAGTAGAGATGGACAGGGGGGCACTGAAGCTTTCTTT.

The rearrangement uses TRBV7-2 and TRBJ2-7, with D maybe TRBD1 (6 bases). Between the trimmed V and J ends, which lost 2 bases and 2 bases, there was a span of 7 bases. CDR1 and CDR2 from the germline V gene are SGHTA and FQGNSA. The CDR3 runs 13 residues. The CDR3 loop is CASSLTGTYEQYF. DNA of the CDR3: TGTGCCAGCAGCTTAACAGGGACCTACGAGCAGTACTTC.

This clone was found once. One junction end does not reproduce the germline sequence, and a read error may be involved. This sample also contains other DNA sequences that code for the same CDR3. The rearrangement uses TRBV6-5 and TRBJ2-1; TRBD2 matches at 10 bases. CDR1 and CDR2 from the germline V gene are MNHEY and SVGAGI. The CDR3 consists of 15 residues. The chain's CDR3 is CASRPLAGDYNEQFF. The CDR3, as DNA: TGTGCCAGCAGACCCCTAGCGGGGGACTACAACGAGCAGTTCTTC.

V usage is TRBV19 and J usage is TRBJ1-4; 7 bases are a match to TRBD1. The CDR3 loop spans 16 amino acids. Germline CDR1 reads LNHDA; CDR2 reads SQIVND (reference sequence). V lost 1 base to trimming and J lost 6 bases; unmatched junction nucleotides: 8. This chain's CDR3 is CASSIGRGPEDEKLFF. Here the CDR3 DNA reads TGTGCCAGTAGTATAGGTAGGGGGCCCGAGGATGAAAAACTGTTTTTT.

The chain recombines TRBV28 with TRBJ2-7; D is perhaps TRBD2 (5 bases). Germline V gene data show CDR1 as MDHEN and CDR2 as SYDVKM. Trimming removed 3 bases at V and 6 bases at J, with 9 bases between. This CDR3 is 12 amino acids long. The CDR3 DNA follows: TGTGCCAGCAGTTTCACTGGAGGCGAGCAGTACTTC. Residues: CASSFTGGEQYF.

The chain combines TRBV7-6 with TRBJ2-1, with 8 positions matching TRBD2. This CDR3 is built from 16 residues. Germline-derived CDR1 and CDR2 are SGHVS and FNYEAQ. V shed 4 bases and J 0 bases; nucleotides not matched to a gene: 5. The CDR3 loop reads CASSSPSGGSYNEQFF. The CDR3 DNA sequence: TGTGCCAGCAGCTCGCCGAGCGGGGGCTCCTACAATGAGCAGTTCTTC.

The rearrangement links TRBV30 to TRBJ2-5; 7 bases fit TRBD2. This CDR3 has 14 amino acids. Germline-derived CDR1 and CDR2 are GTSNPN and SVGIG (reference sequence). J gave up 4 bases and V 3 bases, and 8 bases lay outside the gene matches. This CDR3 is CAWSLWVAGETQYF. The CDR3 DNA reads TGTGCCTGGAGCCTTTGGGTAGCGGGAGAGACCCAGTACTTC.

The CDR3 nucleotides are TGTGCCAGCAGTTTACTGCGACAGGGAAGCAACTATGGCTACACCTTC. Translation: CASSLLRQGSNYGYTF. V is TRBV27 and J is TRBJ1-2; 7 positions agree with TRBD1. Germline trimming cut 2 bases from V and 2 bases from J; bases unmatched to any gene: 8. Germline CDR1 and CDR2: MNHEY and SMNVEV (reference sequence). The CDR3 is made up of 16 amino acids.

This clone was found once. The chain combines TRBV19 with TRBJ1-1, with D uncertain. There are 16 residues in the CDR3. The germline V gene has CDR1 LNHDA and CDR2 SQIVND (reference sequence). Trimming cost V 0 bases and J 0 bases, with 11 bases left between them. CDR3: CASSIDPGVMNTEAFF. CDR3 bases: TGTGCCAGTAGTATAGATCCCGGGGTCATGAACACTGAAGCTTTCTTT.

The chain carries TRBV19 and TRBJ2-1, with 11 bases that match TRBD2. With 2 bases clipped from V and 7 bases from J, the junction kept 4 bases outside the gene matches. Germline-derived CDR1 and CDR2 are LNHDA and SQIVND (reference sequence). The CDR3 length is 15 residues. Here the CDR3 DNA reads TGTGCCAGTAGTATAAATAGCGGGGGGGGAAATGAGCAGTTCTTC. Translation: CASSINSGGGNEQFF.

In the case of this clone: One end of the junction does not line up with germline, which may come from a read error. V gene TRBV28 combines with J gene TRBJ1-2; the match to TRBD1 covers 7 bases. Germline CDR1 MDHEN, CDR2 SYDVKM. CDR3 length: 17 amino acids. CDR3 DNA: TGTGCCAGCAGTTTCCCGGGACAGACGACGCGCCACTATGTCTACACCTTC. It codes for CASSFPGQTTRHYVYTF.

This chain uses TRBV12-2 with TRBJ2-5; the table's D call of TRBD1 was not tested on the DNA. The DNA end lines up better with TRBJ2-7; the J call may be wrong. TRBV12-2 is tagged as a pseudogene. The CDR3 has 13 residues. CDR3 sequence: CASRRRGTYEQYF. Written as DNA, the CDR3 is TGTGCAAGTCGCCGCAGGGGGACCTACGAGCAGTACTTC.

The chain recombines TRBV19 with TRBJ1-1; 7 bases agree with TRBD1. With 7 bases clipped from V and 6 bases from J, the junction kept 8 bases outside the gene matches. CDR1 and CDR2 (germline): LNHDA, SQIVND (reference sequence). The length of the CDR3 is 13 residues. This CDR3 reads CASKGDRLSEAFF. The CDR3 DNA reads as TGTGCCAGTAAGGGGGACAGATTATCTGAAGCTTTCTTT.

V gene TRBV28 combines with J gene TRBJ1-5, with D uncertain. The CDR3 totals 11 residues. Germline CDR1 reads MDHEN; CDR2 reads SYDVKM. Trimming left V 5 bases short and J 7 bases short, with 6 bases between. As DNA, the CDR3 is TGTGCCAGCAGTGTGAGGCAGCCCCAGCATTTT. Amino acid sequence: CASSVRQPQHF.